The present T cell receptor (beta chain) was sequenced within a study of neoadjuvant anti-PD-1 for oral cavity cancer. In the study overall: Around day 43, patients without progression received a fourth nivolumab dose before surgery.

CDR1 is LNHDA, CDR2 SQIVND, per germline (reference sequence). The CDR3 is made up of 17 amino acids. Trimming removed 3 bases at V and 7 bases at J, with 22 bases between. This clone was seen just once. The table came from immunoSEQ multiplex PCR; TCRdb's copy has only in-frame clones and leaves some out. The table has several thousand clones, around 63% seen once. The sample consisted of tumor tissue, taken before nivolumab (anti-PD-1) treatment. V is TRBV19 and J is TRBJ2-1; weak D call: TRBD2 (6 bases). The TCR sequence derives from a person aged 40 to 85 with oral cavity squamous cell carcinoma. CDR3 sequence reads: CASSMEPPSGLRNEQFF. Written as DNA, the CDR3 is TGTGCCAGTAGTATGGAGCCCCCCTCGGGACTCCGAAATGAGCAGTTCTTC.